The rows below give T cell receptor beta chains drawn from one sample of a study of T cell repertoires in cytomegalovirus infection. TCRdb processed the reads anew with MiXCR; each CDR3 protein has one entry. The sample carries 200,000 to 300,000 distinct CDR3 sequences, approximately 9.1% recorded once. The sequenced sample was PBMCs. The receptors come from a human donor in good health (CMV status not recorded). Some clones in this sample may be carry-over from other donors' samples. Each CDR3 is given without its conserved first and last residue. Fields, in order: V gene, CDR3 protein.

TRBV10-3	AINAGETGGTYEQY
TRBV6-2/TRBV6-3	ASKRSGSGELF
TRBV5-1	ASSFSPDEAF
TRBV7-6	ASSFTGKSGNTIY
TRBV4-3	ASSQSSLAGKTQY
TRBV5-1	ASTGQRSHEQF
TRBV7-9	ASSSGQASGNTIY
TRBV7-6	ASSLPGVGETQY
TRBV20-1	SARDQTGAGNSPLH
TRBV12-3/TRBV12-4	ASRLWTPGLSGTQY
TRBV12-3/TRBV12-4	ASTDETRRDTQY
TRBV20-1	SAPSLAGGFNEQF
TRBV19	ASSLRPPGGYT
TRBV7-2	ASARLAEEQF
TRBV12-3/TRBV12-4	ASQQGPSGNTIY
TRBV7-2	ASSLGTGRTQPQH
TRBV19	ASSTFGAGGNQPQH
TRBV28	ASSQQGINTEAF
TRBV6-2/TRBV6-3	AIRQSFSYEQY
TRBV20-1	SADLPAVSTDTQY
TRBV9	ASSPDRVKETQY
TRBV25-1	ASGVVGSYNEQF
TRBV7-2	ASSFGQGSSSYNEQF
TRBV28	ASSLGIHEQY
TRBV7-8	ASSPGGGPGDTQY
TRBV7-2	ASTSPDTQY
TRBV9	ASSVNTVNTEAF
TRBV19	ASRGQPTDTQY
TRBV29-1	SARNRALSTDTQY
TRBV6-6	ASSRQGLGNQPQH
TRBV10-2	ASSRGAETEAF
TRBV6-1	ASRSDRGATEAF
TRBV7-2	ASSPGGRATDTQY
TRBV7-8	ASSYSRQHSGNTIY
TRBV13	ASSRGGRDTEAF
TRBV7-9	ASSPNLRDRVWYGYT
TRBV7-2	ASSLGGGTGLSDEQY